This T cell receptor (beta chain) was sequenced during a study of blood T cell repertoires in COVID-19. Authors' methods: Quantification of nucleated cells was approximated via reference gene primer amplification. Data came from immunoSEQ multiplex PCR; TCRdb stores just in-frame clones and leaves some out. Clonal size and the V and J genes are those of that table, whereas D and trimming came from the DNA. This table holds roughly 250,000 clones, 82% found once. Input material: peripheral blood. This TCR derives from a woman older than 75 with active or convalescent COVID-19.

The DNA for the CDR3 is TGTGCCAGCAGCTTAAATGGAGCGGGAGAGGCCTACGAGCAGTACTTC. It codes for CASSLNGAGEAYEQYF. The V and J genes are TRBV7-2 and TRBJ2-7; the match to TRBD2 covers 8 bases. This CDR3 region has 16 residues. From germline, CDR1 is SGHTA and CDR2 FQGNSA. The V and J ends lost 2 bases and 2 bases, in that order; junction bases with no gene match: 8.